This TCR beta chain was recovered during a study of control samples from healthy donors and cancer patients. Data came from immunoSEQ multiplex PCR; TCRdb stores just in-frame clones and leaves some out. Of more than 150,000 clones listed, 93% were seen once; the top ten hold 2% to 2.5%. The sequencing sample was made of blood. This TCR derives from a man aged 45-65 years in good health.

CDR3 loop: CASFRDRNTGELFF. CDR3 DNA sequence: TGTGCCAGCTTCCGGGACAGGAACACCGGGGAGCTGTTTTTT. The chain couples TRBV18 to TRBJ2-2, with 7 bases matching TRBD1. V shed 7 bases, J shed 1 base, and the junction held 3 bases outside the gene matches. Germline CDR1 KGHSH, CDR2 LQKENI. The CDR3 contains 14 residues.